This note documents a single T cell receptor beta chain sequence. Its antigen is not identified. The sample originates from a study of cytomegalovirus exposure and HLA in healthy donors. Study at large: An earlier analysis identified approximately 110 million unique TCR beta sequences in 150 million to 200 million T cells. Approximately 80 million unique TCRs from HLA-typed donors were held in an early data release. Study observations and caveats: Donor immune exposure was known only as CMV serostatus. Later on, analysis showed that most CMV-associated TCR beta chains appeared to be HLA-restricted.

Germline CDR1 MNHEY, CDR2 SMNVEV (reference sequence). With 6 bases clipped from V and 6 bases from J, the junction kept 11 bases outside the gene matches. CDR3 length: 15 amino acids. 13 Jbeta primers and 60 Vbeta primers were used for the PCR. Sequencing was performed with immunoSEQ multiplex PCR; in TCRdb, only in-frame clones are kept and a portion is missing. The sample lists tens of thousands of clones, more than 80% seen once, with around 2.9% in the top ten. The sequencing sample was made of PBMCs. The clonotype originates from a woman in her 30s in good health and CMV-seronegative. The chain carries TRBV27 and TRBJ2-3, with 8 positions matching TRBD2. The CDR3 spells CASSLSRGGTDTQYF. CDR3 coding DNA: TGTGCCAGCAGCCTCTCCCGCGGGGGGACGGATACGCAGTATTTT.